These T cell receptor beta chains were read from a single sample in a study of shared clonotypes between healthy human individuals. The repertoire was sequenced with immunoSEQ multiplex PCR; TCRdb's copy has only in-frame clones and lacks some. The sample has approximately 1.5 million clones; roughly 98% are singletons. Sequences were obtained from naive CD4+ T cells sorted from blood. The receptors were gathered from a man under 40 in good health. CDR3s include the opening cysteine and the closing phenylalanine or tryptophan. The D gene is left open where the match is weak. A row's size may be missing; if present it is once, few, many or a size class.

>TRBJ2-5|NA|TRBV28|once
CASSSQETQYF
TGTGCCAGCAGTTCTCAAGAGACCCAGTACTTC
>TRBJ2-3|NA|TRBV7-9|NA
CASSRSPSGAYTDTQYF
TGTGCCAGCAGTCGAAGTCCCTCAGGGGCCTACACAGATACGCAGTATTTT
>TRBJ2-3|TRBD2|TRBV18|NA
CASSSRSATSADTQYF
TGTGCCAGCTCAAGTCGCAGTGCGACTAGCGCGGATACGCAGTATTTT
>TRBJ2-2|NA|TRBV5-4|NA
CASTLNSGPNTGELFF
TGTGCCAGCACCCTAAATTCAGGACCCAACACCGGGGAGCTGTTTTTT
>TRBJ2-5|TRBD2|TRBV5-4|NA
CASSFGLAEETQYF
TGTGCCAGCAGCTTCGGACTAGCGGAGGAGACCCAGTACTTC
>TRBJ2-5|TRBD1|TRBV5-1|NA
CASSWLQGVLETQYF
TGCGCCAGCAGCTGGTTACAGGGGGTTTTGGAGACCCAGTACTTC
>TRBJ2-1|NA|TRBV5-1|NA
CASSFTYNEQFF
TGCGCCAGCAGTTTTACCTACAATGAGCAGTTCTTC
>TRBJ2-5|TRBD1|TRBV7-9|NA
CASSLDRGLETQYF
TGTGCCAGCAGCTTAGACAGGGGGCTAGAGACCCAGTACTTC
>TRBJ1-4|NA|TRBV7-8|once
CASRPSGTNNEKLFF
TGTGCCAGCAGACCCTCCGGGACTAATAATGAAAAACTGTTTTTT
>TRBJ2-5|NA|TRBV7-2|NA
CASSSRATGQETQYF
TGTGCCAGCAGCTCACGAGCGACAGGCCAAGAGACCCAGTACTTC
>TRBJ1-4|NA|TRBV4-3|NA
CASSQGNRANEKLFF
TGCGCCAGCAGCCAGGGGAACAGGGCGAATGAAAAACTGTTTTTT
>TRBJ2-3|NA|TRBV6-5|NA
CASSQGARAGDTQYF
TGTGCCAGCAGCCAAGGGGCCCGGGCTGGAGATACGCAGTATTTT
>TRBJ2-3|NA|TRBV11-2|NA
CASSLRNTDTQYF
TGTGCCAGCAGCTTAAGGAACACAGATACGCAGTATTTT
>TRBJ1-1|NA|TRBV18|once
CASSPPGTSRPEAFF
TGTGCCAGCTCACCGCCCGGGACCTCACGGCCTGAAGCTTTCTTT
>TRBJ2-7|NA|TRBV4-3|NA
CASSQELARGAGEQYF
TGCGCCAGCAGCCAAGAATTGGCCAGGGGGGCGGGCGAGCAGTACTTC
>TRBJ1-1|NA|TRBV6-1|once
CANTSRVKTEAFF
TGTGCCAATACGTCCAGGGTTAAAACTGAAGCTTTCTTT
>TRBJ1-5|NA|TRBV7-2|once
CASSLVSGAQPQHF
TGTGCCAGCAGCTTAGTTAGCGGGGCTCAGCCCCAGCATTTT
>TRBJ1-1|NA|TRBV4-1|NA
CASSQETARNTEAFF
TGCGCCAGCAGCCAAGAGACAGCCCGGAACACTGAAGCTTTCTTT
>TRBJ1-5|NA|TRBV7-2|NA
CASSQEMDQPQHF
TGTGCCAGCAGCCAAGAGATGGATCAGCCCCAGCATTTT
>TRBJ1-2|TRBD1|TRBV5-6|NA
CASSLGPGQGPFGYTF
TGTGCCAGCAGCTTGGGGCCGGGACAGGGCCCTTTCGGCTACACCTTC
>TRBJ2-1|TRBD1|TRBV5-1|NA
CASCNRGLGEQFF
TGCGCCAGCTGCAACAGGGGGCTCGGTGAGCAGTTCTTC
>TRBJ1-3|NA|TRBV7-8|NA
CASSLALGLGASGNTIYF
TGTGCCAGCAGCTTAGCGTTGGGCCTCGGGGCGTCTGGAAACACCATATATTTT
>TRBJ2-7|TRBD2|TRBV9|few
CASSVTGTSGYEQYF
TGTGCCAGCAGCGTGACCGGGACTAGCGGCTACGAGCAGTACTTC
>TRBJ2-2|TRBD2|TRBV11-2|NA
CASRRLAGTNTGELFF
TGTGCCAGCAGACGACTAGCGGGAACTAACACCGGGGAGCTGTTTTTT
>TRBJ1-3|NA|TRBV28|NA
CASTTGGLGSGNTIYF
TGTGCCAGCACGACGGGGGGACTGGGGTCTGGAAACACCATATATTTT
>TRBJ2-5|NA|TRBV28|NA
CASSFGGAQETQYF
TGTGCCAGCAGTTTTGGGGGGGCCCAAGAGACCCAGTACTTC
>TRBJ2-3|NA|TRBV11-3|NA
CASSLGGNIDTQYF
TGTGCCAGCAGCTTAGGGGGCAACATAGATACGCAGTATTTT
>TRBJ1-1|TRBD1|TRBV4-1|NA
CASSQQRDRGKINTEAFF
TGCGCCAGCAGCCAACAACGGGACAGGGGAAAAATTAACACTGAAGCTTTCTTT
>TRBJ2-1|TRBD1|TRBV9|NA
CASSVGTGTYNEQFF
TGTGCCAGCAGCGTAGGGACAGGGACCTACAATGAGCAGTTCTTC
>TRBJ2-5|TRBD2|TRBV7-2|NA
CASSSLPGGRETQYF
TGTGCCAGCAGCTCCCTGCCGGGGGGGAGGGAGACCCAGTACTTC
>TRBJ2-7|TRBD2|TRBV4-2|NA
CASSQEAQASGSGMSYEQYF
TGTGCCAGCAGCCAAGAAGCCCAGGCTAGCGGGAGTGGTATGTCCTACGAGCAGTACTTC
>TRBJ2-2|NA|TRBV6-5|NA
CASSYGGTGELFF
TGTGCCAGCAGTTACGGGGGGACCGGGGAGCTGTTTTTT
>TRBJ1-1|NA|TRBV6-5|NA
CASSYSMQMNTEAFF
TGTGCCAGCAGTTACTCGATGCAGATGAACACTGAAGCTTTCTTT
>TRBJ1-1|NA|TRBV6-1|NA
CASSERWREYEAFF
TGTGCCAGCAGTGAACGTTGGCGAGAGTATGAAGCTTTCTTT
>TRBJ2-3|NA|TRBV20-1|NA
CSARATDTQYF
TGCAGTGCTAGAGCCACAGATACGCAGTATTTT
>TRBJ1-5|NA|TRBV11-2|NA
CASSLGLSQPQHF
TGTGCCAGCAGCTTGGGGTTGTCACAGCCCCAGCATTTT
>TRBJ2-5|NA|TRBV14|NA
CASSPSRAMETQYF
TGTGCCAGCAGCCCGTCCAGGGCAATGGAGACCCAGTACTTC
>TRBJ2-7|NA|TRBV5-1|NA
CASSLMEEQYF
TGCGCCAGCAGCTTGATGGAGGAGCAGTACTTC
>TRBJ2-5|NA|TRBV29-1|NA
CSVAGVGPTETQYF
TGCAGCGTTGCGGGAGTAGGGCCGACGGAGACCCAGTACTTC
>TRBJ1-1|NA|TRBV18|NA
CASSPRAGVNTEAFF
TGTGCCAGCTCACCAAGGGCAGGAGTGAACACTGAAGCTTTCTTT
>TRBJ2-7|NA|TRBV19|once
CASISPGGYEQYF
TGTGCCAGTATCTCTCCTGGGGGCTACGAGCAGTACTTC
>TRBJ2-7|TRBD2|TRBV6-1|NA
CASSAALAGGSEQYF
TGTGCCAGCAGTGCGGCGCTAGCGGGAGGATCCGAGCAGTACTTC
>TRBJ1-2|TRBD1|TRBV29-1|NA
CSVAGQGASNYGYTF
TGCAGCGTCGCCGGACAGGGGGCCTCTAACTATGGCTACACCTTC
>TRBJ2-3|TRBD2|TRBV29-1|NA
CSGLAGGLDTQYF
TGCAGCGGATTAGCGGGAGGTCTAGATACGCAGTATTTT
>TRBJ2-3|NA|TRBV10-1|NA
CASSEGWKSTDTQYF
TGCGCCAGCAGTGAAGGGTGGAAAAGCACAGATACGCAGTATTTT
>TRBJ2-1|NA|TRBV27|NA
CASRSDSPTKLSYNEQFF
TGTGCCAGCAGATCAGACAGTCCTACCAAGCTCTCCTACAATGAGCAGTTCTTC
>TRBJ2-7|TRBD2|TRBV6-5|NA
CASRGLAEYEQYF
TGTGCCAGCAGGGGACTAGCTGAGTACGAGCAGTACTTC
>TRBJ2-4|NA|TRBV5-6|NA
CASSLLFIAAKNIQYF
TGTGCCAGCAGCTTGTTGTTTATAGCCGCCAAAAACATTCAGTACTTC
>TRBJ2-2|TRBD2|TRBV5-8|NA
CASSFLGGMATGELFF
TGTGCCAGCAGCTTCCTCGGGGGGATGGCCACCGGGGAGCTGTTTTTT
>TRBJ2-1|TRBD2|TRBV27|NA
CASRFISGPNNEQFF
TGTGCCAGCAGGTTTATTAGCGGGCCGAACAATGAGCAGTTCTTC
>TRBJ2-1|NA|TRBV7-9|NA
CASSRETGFQFF
TGTGCCAGCAGCCGGGAGACGGGGTTCCAGTTCTTC
>TRBJ1-5|TRBD1|TRBV28|NA
CASSLRVGRGQNSNQPQHF
TGTGCCAGCAGTTTAAGAGTCGGCAGGGGGCAAAATAGCAATCAGCCCCAGCATTTT